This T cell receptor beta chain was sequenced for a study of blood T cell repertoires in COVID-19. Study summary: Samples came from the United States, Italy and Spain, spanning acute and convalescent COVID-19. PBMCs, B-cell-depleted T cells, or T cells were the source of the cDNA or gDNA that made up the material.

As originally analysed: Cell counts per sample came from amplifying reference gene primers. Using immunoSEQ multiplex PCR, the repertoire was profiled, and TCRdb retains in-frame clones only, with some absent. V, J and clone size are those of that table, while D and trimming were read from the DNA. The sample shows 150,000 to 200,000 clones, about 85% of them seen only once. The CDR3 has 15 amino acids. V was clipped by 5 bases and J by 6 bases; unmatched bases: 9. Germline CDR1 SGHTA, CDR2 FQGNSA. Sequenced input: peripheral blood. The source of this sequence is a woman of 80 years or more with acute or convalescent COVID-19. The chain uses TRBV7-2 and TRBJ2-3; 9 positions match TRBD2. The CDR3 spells CASSLLAGEEDTQYF. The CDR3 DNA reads TGTGCCAGCAGCCTATTAGCGGGAGAAGAGGATACGCAGTATTTT.